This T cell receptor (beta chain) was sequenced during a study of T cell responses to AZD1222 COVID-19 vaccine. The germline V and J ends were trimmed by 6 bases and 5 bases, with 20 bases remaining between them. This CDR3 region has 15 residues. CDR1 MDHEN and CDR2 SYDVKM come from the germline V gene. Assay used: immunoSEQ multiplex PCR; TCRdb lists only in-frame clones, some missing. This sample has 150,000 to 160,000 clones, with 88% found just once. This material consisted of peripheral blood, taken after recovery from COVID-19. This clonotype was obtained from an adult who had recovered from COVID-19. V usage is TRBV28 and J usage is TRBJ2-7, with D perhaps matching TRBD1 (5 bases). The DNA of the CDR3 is TGTGCCAGCAGCTCATCGGACACCGGCGGTGACGAGCAGTACTTC. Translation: CASSSSDTGGDEQYF.